These 7 T cell receptor beta chains share one sample of origin, sequenced in a study of OX40 agonist ivuxolimab in advanced cancers. Clones were sequenced by immunoSEQ multiplex PCR, and TCRdb holds only the in-frame ones, with some missing. The top ten hold less than 3.5% of the sample, which has about 61,000 clones, around four fifths seen once. Sequenced here: CD4+ or CD8+ T cells sorted from blood, sampled in a trial of the OX40 agonist ivuxolimab. These receptors all stem from an adult with an advanced solid tumor such as melanoma, head and neck, liver or kidney cancer.

The rearrangement joins TRBV5-1 to TRBJ1-5; D uncertain. From germline, CDR1 is SGHRS and CDR2 YFSETQ. CDR3 size: 13 residues. The ends were cut back, 5 bases at V and 3 bases at J, with 9 bases in the middle. The CDR3 nucleotides are TGCGCCAGCAGGGAGGGAGACAATCAGCCCCAGCATTTT. As protein: CASREGDNQPQHF.

This clone was picked up a small number of times. V and J are TRBV2 and TRBJ1-2, with TRBD1 matching 7 bases. The CDR3 runs to 15 residues. J gave up 7 bases and V 0 bases, and 8 bases lay outside the gene matches. Germline lookup yields CDR1 SNHLY and CDR2 FYNNEI. This CDR3 is CASSEALQGGSGYTF. The CDR3 DNA reads as TGTGCCAGCAGTGAAGCGCTGCAGGGGGGTTCTGGCTACACCTTC.

This chain connects TRBV19 to TRBJ2-7, with D perhaps assigned TRBD1 or TRBD2 (5 bases each). Germline V lookup: CDR1 LNHDA, CDR2 SQIVND (reference sequence). CDR3 length: 12 residues. The V end lost 5 bases, the J end lost 5 bases, and 10 bases lay between the germline ends. CDR3: CASSYGDDEQYF. The CDR3 DNA sequence: TGTGCCAGTAGTTATGGGGACGACGAGCAGTACTTC.

The chain couples TRBV27 to TRBJ2-4, with 7 bases fitting TRBD2. The CDR3 has 16 residues. The V gene's germline CDR1 is MNHEY and CDR2 SMNVEV (reference sequence). Germline trimming cut 0 bases from V and 9 bases from J; bases unmatched to any gene: 11. As DNA, the CDR3 is TGTGCCAGCAGTTTATCTCCGACTAGCTTTAGGGGCATTCAGTACTTC. It encodes CASSLSPTSFRGIQYF.

The chain has TRBV7-9 and TRBJ1-2, with D hard to call. CDR1 is SEHNR, CDR2 FQNEAQ, per germline (reference sequence). The V and J ends lost 2 bases and 2 bases respectively, with 15 bases between them. The CDR3 is 16 amino acids. The chain's CDR3 is CASSLIGPRENYGYTF. The CDR3, as DNA: TGTGCCAGCAGCTTAATCGGCCCAAGGGAGAACTATGGCTACACCTTC.

This chain joins TRBV9 and TRBJ2-5; D gene unclear. CDR1 and CDR2 (germline): SGDLS, YYNGEE. V gave up 0 bases and J gave up 3 bases, with 3 bases separating them. This CDR3 has 12 amino acids. DNA of the CDR3: TGTGCCAGCAGCGTAGAGAAAGAGACCCAGTACTTC. Amino acids: CASSVEKETQYF. Complete variable domain (other parts from reference TRBV9 and TRBJ2-5): DSGVTQTPKHLITATGQRVTLRCSPRSGDLSVYWYQQSLDQGLQFLIQYYNGEERAKGNILERFSAQQFPDLHSELNLSSLELGDSALYFCASSVEKETQYFGPGTRLLVL.

This chain uses TRBV4-1 with TRBJ2-1; 7 bases fit TRBD1. V was pared by 3 bases and J by 4 bases, with 15 bases of the junction left unmatched. Germline V gene sequence: CDR1 MGHRA, CDR2 YSYEKL. CDR3 length equals 18 residues. The CDR3 DNA follows: TGCGCCAGCAGCCAGGAGACAGGGCCACAAACCTCGTACAATGAGCAGTTCTTC. Its protein is CASSQETGPQTSYNEQFF.